Following are 27 T cell receptor beta chains from one sample sequenced in a study of technical replicates of blood from four donors. The method was immunoSEQ multiplex PCR; TCRdb's version includes in-frame clones alone and lacks a portion of them. This sample has about 56,000 clones, with about 92% found just once. Sequencing input: PBMCs. The receptors derive from a human donor in good health. Some clones in this sample may be carry-over from other donors' samples.

The chain employs TRBV5-6 and TRBJ2-6; D remains unclear. V was shortened by 4 bases and J by 0 bases, with 11 bases between the two germline ends. The CDR3 contains 16 residues. The germline gives CDR1 SGHDT, CDR2 YYEEEE. CDR3 protein: CASSALPSSGANVLTF. The CDR3, as DNA: TGTGCCAGCAGCGCCTTACCGAGCTCTGGGGCCAACGTCCTGACTTTC.

The V call is TRBV5-1, the J call TRBJ1-1; 7 bases are shared with TRBD1. CDR3 length: 13 amino acids. Germline CDR1 SGHRS, CDR2 YFSETQ. Trimming at V came to 2 bases and at J to 4 bases, leaving 2 bases not matched to a gene. The CDR3, as DNA: TGCGCCAGCAGCTTTCAGGGGGGCACTGAAGCTTTCTTT. The encoded protein is CASSFQGGTEAFF.

The chain links TRBV7-2 to TRBJ1-4; no firm D call. This CDR3 has 14 residues. V lost 5 bases to trimming and J lost 4 bases, with 11 bases between them. From germline, CDR1 is SGHTA and CDR2 FQGNSA. The CDR3 here is CASSLTRLNEKLFF. CDR3 DNA: TGTGCCAGCAGCCTTACACGACTTAATGAAAAACTGTTTTTT.

The chain has TRBV4-1 and TRBJ1-5; D call uncertain. Trimming pared 1 base from V and 0 bases from J, leaving 10 bases between. The CDR3 runs to 16 residues. The germline V gene encodes CDR1 MGHRA and CDR2 YSYEKL. The CDR3 region has the DNA TGCGCCAGCAGCCAAGTCGTGGGAGATAGCAATCAGCCCCAGCATTTT. This translates into CASSQVVGDSNQPQHF.

This rearrangement joins TRBV18 to TRBJ2-2; 9 positions match TRBD2. The CDR3 loop spans 15 amino acids. CDR1 is KGHSH and CDR2 is LQKENI in the germline V gene. V shed 6 bases, J shed 1 base, and the junction held 3 bases outside the gene matches. The CDR3 DNA sequence: TGTGCCAGCTCCCCTAGCGGGATGAACACCGGGGAGCTGTTTTTT. Translated: CASSPSGMNTGELFF.

J is TRBJ1-2 and V is TRBV14; unclear D gene. The germline gives CDR1 SGHDN, CDR2 FVKESK. Trimming pared 4 bases from V and 4 bases from J, leaving 10 bases between. The CDR3 contains 13 residues. The CDR3 DNA reads TGTGCCAGCAGCCCCGGTTTTAGCTATGGCTACACCTTC. The encoded protein is CASSPGFSYGYTF.

The V call is TRBV7-9, the J call TRBJ2-3, with 8 bases that match TRBD2. V was clipped by 2 bases and J by 4 bases; unmatched bases: 2. CDR1 is SEHNR, CDR2 FQNEAQ, per germline (reference sequence). This CDR3 region has 14 residues. CDR3 in DNA: TGTGCCAGCAGCTTACGGGGGGGCCCAGATACGCAGTATTTT. Translated, it gives CASSLRGGPDTQYF.

The chain recombines TRBV6-4 with TRBJ2-1, with 8 bases identical to TRBD1. The CDR3 length is 16 residues. Germline CDR1 and CDR2: MRHNA and SNTAGT. With V trimmed by 5 bases and J by 8 bases, 14 bases remained unmatched. The CDR3 region is CASSRQGNYRPDEQFF. CDR3 nucleotide sequence: TGTGCCAGCAGTCGACAGGGGAACTATAGGCCCGATGAGCAGTTCTTC.

This sequence joins TRBV2 and TRBJ2-7, with 7 bases lining up with TRBD1. Germline-derived CDR1 and CDR2 are SNHLY and FYNNEI. V lost 4 bases to trimming and J lost 7 bases; unmatched junction nucleotides: 7. The CDR3 extends over 13 amino acids. The CDR3 nucleotides read TGTGCCAGCAGTGGGGGACAGCTCTTGGAGCAGTACTTC. Encoded protein: CASSGGQLLEQYF.

The chain joins TRBV29-1 to TRBJ1-2; 8 bases line up with TRBD1. V gave up 7 bases and J gave up 7 bases; unmatched junction bases: 5. The CDR3 extends over 11 amino acids. Germline loops: CDR1 SQVTM, CDR2 ANQGSEA. The CDR3: CSDGQGLGYTF. CDR3 DNA sequence: TGCAGCGATGGACAGGGTCTTGGCTACACCTTC.

This clone was seen only once. The chain uses TRBV5-4 and TRBJ1-2, with 8 nucleotides matching TRBD1. The germline V gene has CDR1 SGHNT and CDR2 YYREEE (reference sequence). There are 15 residues in the CDR3. V trimming: 0 bases; J trimming: 2 bases; junction bases outside the gene matches: 3. CDR3 loop: CASSLGGQDNYGYTF. The CDR3 nucleotides are TGTGCCAGCAGCTTGGGGGGACAGGACAACTATGGCTACACCTTC.

This clone was observed once. V is TRBV19 and J is TRBJ1-5, with D perhaps matching TRBD1 (6 bases). Germline CDR1 LNHDA, CDR2 SQIVND (reference sequence). This CDR3 has 14 amino acids. V lost 1 base and J 2 bases, leaving 6 bases between the germline ends. The CDR3 reads CASSIGTGNQPQHF. The CDR3 DNA follows: TGTGCCAGTAGTATAGGGACAGGCAATCAGCCCCAGCATTTT.

V and J are TRBV4-2 and TRBJ1-1; D possibly corresponds to TRBD1 (5 bases). Germline V gene data show CDR1 as LGHNA and CDR2 as YNFKEQ. The CDR3 runs to 16 residues. Trimming took off 1 base at V and 3 bases at J, with 15 bases between the two ends. CDR3 nucleotide sequence: TGTGCCAGCAGCCAAGTAGTCAGCAGCAGGGACACTGAAGCTTTCTTT. Translated: CASSQVVSSRDTEAFF.

This chain uses TRBV27 with TRBJ1-6; no firm D call. The CDR3 is 17 residues long. Germline V lookup: CDR1 MNHEY, CDR2 SMNVEV (reference sequence). The V end was cut by 5 bases, the J end by 0 bases, with 14 bases between. The CDR3 sequence is CASSPQEVSSYNSPLHF. In DNA form, the CDR3 reads TGTGCCAGCAGTCCCCAGGAAGTCAGCTCCTATAATTCACCCCTCCACTTT.

This clone has just one count. V is TRBV7-3 and J is TRBJ1-6; weak D call: TRBD1 (5 bases). V gave up 5 bases and J gave up 9 bases, with 14 bases separating them. This CDR3 is 14 amino acids long. Germline CDR1 SGHTA, CDR2 FQGTGA. The chain's CDR3 is CASSPGGGGSPLHF. As DNA, the CDR3 is TGTGCCAGCAGCCCCGGTGGGGGAGGTTCACCCCTCCACTTT.

This chain connects TRBV6-1 to TRBJ2-7; D possibly corresponds to TRBD2 (5 bases). In germline, CDR1 is MNHNS, CDR2 SASEGT. This CDR3 contains 16 residues. V shed 1 base and J shed 0 bases, with 13 bases lying between them. In DNA, the CDR3 is TGTGCCAGCAGTGAAGAAGTCAGCGGCGCCTCCTACGAGCAGTACTTC. Its translation: CASSEEVSGASYEQYF.

This chain joins TRBV5-1 and TRBJ2-3, with a possible D match to TRBD1 (5 bases). V lost 0 bases and J lost 3, with 8 bases in between. Germline V CDR1 and CDR2: SGHRS, YFSETQ. The CDR3 is 14 amino acids. The CDR3 coding sequence is TGCGCCAGCAGCTTGGACAGGATTACAGATACGCAGTATTTT. Translated: CASSLDRITDTQYF. Full variable domain (rest looked up from reference TRBV5-1 and TRBJ2-3): KAGVTQTPRYLIKTRGQQVTLSCSPISGHRSVSWYQQTPGQGLQFLFEYFSETQRNKGNFPGRFSGRQFSNSRSEMNVSTLELGDSALYLCASSLDRITDTQYFGPGTRLTVL.

DNA for the CDR3: TGTGCCAGCAGTTCGGACAGGGGACCTCTTGGGCTGTTTTTT. This codes for CASSSDRGPLGLFF. V is TRBV6-5 and J is TRBJ1-4; TRBD1 agrees at 9 bases. The CDR3 has 14 residues. Trimming removed 4 bases from V and 14 bases from J; junction bases left unmatched: 11. Per germline, CDR1 MNHEY and CDR2 SVGAGI.

J is TRBJ2-7 and V is TRBV27; tentative D call: TRBD1 (5 bases). The CDR3 sequence is 18 residues long. Germline V gene lookup returns CDR1 MNHEY and CDR2 SMNVEV (reference sequence). Trimming removed 5 bases from V and 2 bases from J, with 25 bases in between. This CDR3 reads CASSPITLSDKGAYEQYF. CDR3 DNA: TGTGCCAGCAGTCCGATTACCCTCTCGGATAAAGGGGCCTACGAGCAGTACTTC.

This clone was seen a single time. The chain has TRBV11-2 and TRBJ2-1; 10 nucleotides align to TRBD1. Trimming at V came to 5 bases and at J to 8 bases, leaving 9 bases not matched to a gene. This CDR3 has 15 residues. The germline CDR1 and CDR2 sequences are SGHAT and FQNNGV. This CDR3 is CASSPLGTGDYEQFF. The CDR3 DNA follows: TGTGCCAGCAGCCCCTTAGGGACAGGGGATTATGAGCAGTTCTTC.

This clone came up once. This chain connects TRBV2 to TRBJ1-6, with D possibly TRBD1 on 5 matching bases. The CDR3 has 15 residues. Germline CDR1 SNHLY, CDR2 FYNNEI. Between the trimmed V and J ends, which lost 0 bases and 11 bases, there was a span of 14 bases. Here the CDR3 reads CASSEARQGETPLHF. The CDR3 bases are TGTGCCAGCAGTGAAGCCAGGCAGGGTGAGACACCCCTCCACTTT. The complete variable domain, with remaining parts taken from reference TRBV2 and TRBJ1-6, reads EPEVTQTPSHQVTQMGQEVILRCVPISNHLYFYWYRQILGQKVEFLVSFYNNEISEKSEIFDDQFSVERPDGSNFTLKIRSTKLEDSAMYFCASSEARQGETPLHFGNGTRLTVT.

This chain connects TRBV27 to TRBJ2-1; 10 bases agree with TRBD2. The CDR3 length is 15 residues. V was clipped by 7 bases and J by 6 bases; unmatched bases: 9. Per germline, CDR1 MNHEY and CDR2 SMNVEV (reference sequence). The CDR3 loop reads CASTSGRAASNEQFF. For the CDR3, the DNA is TGTGCCAGCACCAGCGGGAGGGCCGCCAGCAATGAGCAGTTCTTC.

V is TRBV5-1 and J is TRBJ1-5; 12 bases are a match to TRBD1. Germline-derived CDR1 and CDR2 are SGHRS and YFSETQ. The CDR3 loop spans 16 amino acids. Trimming at V came to 3 bases and at J to 5 bases, leaving 6 bases not matched to a gene. For the CDR3, the DNA is TGCGCCAGCAGCTCCGGGACAGGGGGCGTAGATCAGCCCCAGCATTTT. This gives the protein CASSSGTGGVDQPQHF.

This clone was picked up one time. J is TRBJ1-4 and V is TRBV7-8; D might be TRBD1 (5 bases). The CDR3 is 13 amino acids. Trimming left V 3 bases short and J 8 bases short, with 10 bases between. CDR1 is SGHVS, CDR2 FQNEAQ, per germline. CDR3 DNA: TGTGCCAGCAGCTTCCGGGCAGGGGAAAAACTGTTTTTT. Translation: CASSFRAGEKLFF.

The rearrangement joins TRBV5-1 to TRBJ1-4; 7 nucleotides match TRBD1. Trimming at V came to 0 bases and at J to 8 bases, leaving 4 bases not matched to a gene. This CDR3 comprises 14 residues. Germline V gives CDR1 SGHRS, CDR2 YFSETQ. CDR3 in amino acids: CASSLGQGREKLFF. The CDR3 DNA reads TGCGCCAGCAGCTTGGGACAGGGTAGAGAAAAACTGTTTTTT.

This sequence joins TRBV30 and TRBJ2-1, with TRBD2 as a possible D gene (6 bases). The CDR3 contains 12 residues. Trimming shortened V by 2 bases and J by 6 bases, and 8 bases separated the two germline ends. CDR1 and CDR2 from the germline V gene are GTSNPN and SVGIG (reference sequence). The CDR3 DNA is TGTGCCTGGAGTTTCGGGGGCAATGAGCAGTTCTTC. Amino acids: CAWSFGGNEQFF.

J is TRBJ2-7 and V is TRBV7-2, with a possible D match to TRBD2 (5 bases). The V gene lost 5 bases and the J gene lost 4 bases, with 12 bases spanning the gap. The length of the CDR3 is 13 residues. Germline V CDR1 and CDR2: SGHTA, FQGNSA. The CDR3 DNA sequence: TGTGCCAGCAGCCTCGAGGTAGCGTACGAGCAGTACTTC. Translation: CASSLEVAYEQYF.